This record covers a single T cell receptor (beta chain). Its cognate antigen is unknown. This table comes from immunoSEQ multiplex PCR, and its TCRdb copy is limited to in-frame clones, with some not included. The sample consists of some 170,000 clones, about 92% of them appearing once. This entry comes from a study of T cell responses to AZD1222 COVID-19 vaccine. The overall study: Whether given at about 4 or about 12 weeks, second doses were pooled. General study results and limits: A rise in Spike-specific TCR breadth and depth followed two AZD1222 doses.

The V end lost 6 bases, the J end lost 3 bases, and 18 bases lay between the germline ends. CDR1 is LNHDA, CDR2 SQIVND, per germline (reference sequence). The length of the CDR3 is 15 residues. This sequence was found in an adult in good health. This specimen was peripheral blood, taken on day 0 of AZD1222 vaccination. The chain links TRBV19 to TRBJ2-7; TRBD1 is a possible D gene (6 bases). The CDR3: CASSPEGERVYEQYF. The DNA of the CDR3 is TGTGCCAGTAGCCCTGAGGGGGAACGGGTCTACGAGCAGTACTTC.